This entry lists 7 T cell receptor beta chains sequenced from one sample in a study of shared clonotypes between healthy human individuals. TCRdb's table, derived via immunoSEQ multiplex PCR, lists solely in-frame clones and lacks some. The table has around 940,000 clones, around 80% seen once. Sequenced: memory CD4+ T cells sorted from blood. The subset is: CD45RA-negative fraction. The receptor set was obtained from a man in his late teens or twenties in good health.

The table lists this clone with many counts. The chain combines TRBV2 with TRBJ2-2, with D unclear. Germline values: CDR1 SNHLY, CDR2 FYNNEI. The CDR3 has 14 residues. The V and J ends lost 6 bases and 0 bases respectively, with 8 bases between them. The CDR3 spells CASRWTSNTGELFF. The CDR3 coding sequence is TGTGCCAGCAGGTGGACGTCGAACACCGGGGAGCTGTTTTTT.

The J gene is TRBJ2-1, the V gene TRBV5-1, with D possibly TRBD2 on 5 matching bases. CDR3 size: 14 residues. Germline V gives CDR1 SGHRS, CDR2 YFSETQ. V lost 0 bases and J lost 2, with 6 bases in between. The CDR3 reads CASSLGEPYNEQFF. Written as DNA, the CDR3 is TGCGCCAGCAGCTTGGGGGAGCCCTACAATGAGCAGTTCTTC.

The CDR3 DNA reads TGTGCCAGCAGTTTATACCGTGTAAGCTCCTACGAGCAGTACTTC. Translated, it gives CASSLYRVSSYEQYF. This chain connects TRBV28 to TRBJ2-7; D uncertain. The length of the CDR3 is 15 residues. CDR1 MDHEN and CDR2 SYDVKM come from the germline V gene. V lost 1 base, J lost 0 bases, and 10 bases lay in between.

The chain employs TRBV2 and TRBJ2-1; 8 nucleotides align to TRBD2. The V and J ends lost 8 bases and 9 bases, in that order; junction bases with no gene match: 9. The CDR3 contains 13 residues. Germline assignment: CDR1 SNHLY and CDR2 FYNNEI. CDR3 coding DNA: TGTGCCAGCGCAAGCGGGAGAAGAGGTGAGCAGTTCTTC. Amino acid sequence: CASASGRRGEQFF.

This chain joins TRBV7-2 and TRBJ2-7; no reliable D call. Per germline, CDR1 SGHTA and CDR2 FQGNSA. The CDR3 totals 15 residues. V was shortened by 1 base and J by 6 bases, with 16 bases between the two germline ends. The CDR3 coding sequence is TGTGCCAGCAGCTTAGACCTTAGCCCCCTCTCCGAGCAGTACTTC. Translation gives CASSLDLSPLSEQYF.

This clone has just a few counts. The chain uses TRBV2 and TRBJ1-5; D ambiguous. The CDR3 sequence is 16 residues long. CDR1 SNHLY and CDR2 FYNNEI come from the germline V gene. Trimming cost V 5 bases and J 0 bases, with 14 bases left between them. The CDR3 nucleotides are TGTGCCAGCAGTCTCCTCTCGGGAGATAGCAATCAGCCCCAGCATTTT. Its translation is CASSLLSGDSNQPQHF.

In its sample, this clone was seen a few times. The CDR3 region is CASSIDRARSYEQYF. Written as DNA, the CDR3 is TGTGCCAGCAGCATCGACAGGGCCAGGTCCTACGAGCAGTACTTC. The chain combines TRBV7-9 with TRBJ2-7; 7 bases are a match to TRBD1. Germline lookup yields CDR1 SEHNR and CDR2 FQNEAQ (reference sequence). After removal of 5 bases from V and 1 base from J, the junction contained 8 bases not matched to a gene. The CDR3 totals 15 residues.